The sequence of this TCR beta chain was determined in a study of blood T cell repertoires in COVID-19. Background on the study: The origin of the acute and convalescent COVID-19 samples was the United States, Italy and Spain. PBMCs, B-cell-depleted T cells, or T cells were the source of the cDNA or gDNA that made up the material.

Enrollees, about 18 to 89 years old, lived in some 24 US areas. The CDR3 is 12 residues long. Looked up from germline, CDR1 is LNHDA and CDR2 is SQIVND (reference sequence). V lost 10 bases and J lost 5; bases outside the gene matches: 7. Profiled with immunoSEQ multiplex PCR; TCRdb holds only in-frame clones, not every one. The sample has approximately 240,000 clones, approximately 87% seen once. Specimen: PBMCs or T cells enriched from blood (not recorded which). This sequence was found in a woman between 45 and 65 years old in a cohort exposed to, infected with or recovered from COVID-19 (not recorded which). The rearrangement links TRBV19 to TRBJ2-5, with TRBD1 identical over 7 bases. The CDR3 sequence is CATGDSYETQYF. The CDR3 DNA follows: TGTGCCACCGGGGACAGTTATGAGACCCAGTACTTC.